This TCR beta chain originates from a study of control samples from healthy donors and cancer patients (TCRdb year 2020). The method behind the library was the immunoSEQ multiplex PCR assay. This is the immuneACCESS table as TCRdb keeps it, with only in-frame sequences that have V and J called. A part of the clones is gone; compared with another copy, unresolved V genes explain less than half, and the rest is unexplained. The sample table records approximately 72,000 clones; roughly 90% of these occur just once. The biggest ten clones account for approximately 7% of the sample. A note on this clone: Its antigen has not been determined. No base quality information exists; no much larger clone differs at one position.

This receptor was taken from a man in his forties or fifties in good health. Input material: blood.

The nucleotides read TGCGCCAGCAGCTTGGAGATGGGATACCACGAGCAGTACTTC. This gives the protein CASSLEMGYHEQYF. The rearrangement joined TRBV5-1 to TRBJ2-7, with the D segment identity uncertain. The germline V gene provides CDR1 SGHRS and CDR2 YFSETQ. From the cysteine through the phenylalanine, the CDR3 covers 14 amino acids. The CDR3 DNA has 42 bases and is translated from base 1. V is clipped by 0 bases and J by 5 bases, and the sequence between their germline boundaries is 12 bases long.